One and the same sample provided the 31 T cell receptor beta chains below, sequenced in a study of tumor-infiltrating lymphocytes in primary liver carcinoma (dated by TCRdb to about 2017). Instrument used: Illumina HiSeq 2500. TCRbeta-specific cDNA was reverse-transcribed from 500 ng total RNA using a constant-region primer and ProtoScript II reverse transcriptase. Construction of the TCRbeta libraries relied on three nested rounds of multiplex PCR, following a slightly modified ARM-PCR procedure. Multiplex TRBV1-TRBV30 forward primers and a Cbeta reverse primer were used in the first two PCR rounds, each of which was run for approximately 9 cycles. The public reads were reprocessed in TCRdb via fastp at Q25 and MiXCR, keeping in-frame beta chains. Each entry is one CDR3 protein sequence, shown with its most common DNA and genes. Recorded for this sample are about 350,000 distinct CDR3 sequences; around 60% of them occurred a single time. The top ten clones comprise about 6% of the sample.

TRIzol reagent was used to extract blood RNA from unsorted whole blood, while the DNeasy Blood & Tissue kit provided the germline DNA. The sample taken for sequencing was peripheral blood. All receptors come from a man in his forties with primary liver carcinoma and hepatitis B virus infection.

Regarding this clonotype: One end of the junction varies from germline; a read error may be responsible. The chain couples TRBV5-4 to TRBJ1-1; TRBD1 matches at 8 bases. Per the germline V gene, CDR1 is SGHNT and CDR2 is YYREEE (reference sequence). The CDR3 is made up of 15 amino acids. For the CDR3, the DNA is TGTGCCAGCAGCATACGGACAGGGCAGAACACTAAAGCTTTCTTT. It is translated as CASSIRTGQNTKAFF. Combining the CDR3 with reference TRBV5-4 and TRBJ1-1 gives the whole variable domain ETGVTQSPTHLIKTRGQQVTLRCSSQSGHNTVSWYQQALGQGPQFIFQYYREEENGRGNFPPRFSGLQFPNYSSELNVNALELDDSALYLCASSIRTGQNTKAFFGQGTRLTVV.

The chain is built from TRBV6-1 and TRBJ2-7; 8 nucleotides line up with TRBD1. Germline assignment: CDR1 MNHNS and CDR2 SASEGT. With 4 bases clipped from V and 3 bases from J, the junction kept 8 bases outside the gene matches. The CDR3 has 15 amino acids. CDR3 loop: CASSAEGQGYYEQYF. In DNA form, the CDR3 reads TGTGCCAGCAGTGCAGAAGGACAGGGTTACTACGAGCAGTACTTC.

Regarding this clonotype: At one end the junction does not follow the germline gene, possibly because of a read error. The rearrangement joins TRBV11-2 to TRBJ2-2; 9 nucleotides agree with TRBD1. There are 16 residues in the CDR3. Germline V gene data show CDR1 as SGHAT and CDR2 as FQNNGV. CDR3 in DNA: TGTGCCAGCAGCTTAGATGGGACAGGGACTTTCGAGGAGCTGGTTTTT. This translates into CASSLDGTGTFEELVF.

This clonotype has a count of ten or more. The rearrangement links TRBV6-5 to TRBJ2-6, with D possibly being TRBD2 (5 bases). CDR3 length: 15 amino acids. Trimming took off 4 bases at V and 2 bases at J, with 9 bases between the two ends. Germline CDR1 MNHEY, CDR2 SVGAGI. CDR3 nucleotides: TGTGCCAGCAGTTCACACGGGACTGGGGCCAACGTCCTGACTTTC. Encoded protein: CASSSHGTGANVLTF.

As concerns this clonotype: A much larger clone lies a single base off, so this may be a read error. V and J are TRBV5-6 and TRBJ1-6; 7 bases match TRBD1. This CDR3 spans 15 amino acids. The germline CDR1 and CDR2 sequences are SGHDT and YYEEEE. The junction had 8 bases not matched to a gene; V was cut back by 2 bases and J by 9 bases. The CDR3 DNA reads TGTGCCAGCAGCTTAAAGACAGGGCCATCTTCACCCCTCCACTTT. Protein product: CASSLKTGPSSPLHF. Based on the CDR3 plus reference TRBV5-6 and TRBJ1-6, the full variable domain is DAGVTQSPTHLIKTRGQQVTLRCSPKSGHDTVSWYQQALGQGPQFIFQYYEEEERQRGNFPDRFSGHQFPNYSSELNVNALLLGDSALYLCASSLKTGPSSPLHFGNGTRLTVT.

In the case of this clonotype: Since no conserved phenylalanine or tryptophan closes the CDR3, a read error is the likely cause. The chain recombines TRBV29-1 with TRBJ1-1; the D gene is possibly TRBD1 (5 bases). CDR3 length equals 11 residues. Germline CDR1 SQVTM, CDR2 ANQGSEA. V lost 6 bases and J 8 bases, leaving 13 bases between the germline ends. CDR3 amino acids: CSVWDPPEAFY. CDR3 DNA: TGCAGCGTATGGGACCCCCCAGAAGCTTTCTAT.

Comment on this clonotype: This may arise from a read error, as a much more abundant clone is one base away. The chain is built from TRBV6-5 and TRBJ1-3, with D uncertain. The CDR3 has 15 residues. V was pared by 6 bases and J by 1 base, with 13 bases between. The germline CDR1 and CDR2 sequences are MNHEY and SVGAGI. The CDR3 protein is CASSHDGRSGNTIYF. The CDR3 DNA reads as TGTGCCAGCAGCCACGACGGACGATCTGGAAACACCATATATTTT.

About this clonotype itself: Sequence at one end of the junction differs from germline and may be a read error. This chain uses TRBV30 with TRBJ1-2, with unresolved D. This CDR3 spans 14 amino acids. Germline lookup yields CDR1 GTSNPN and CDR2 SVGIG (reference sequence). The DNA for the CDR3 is TGTGCCTTGAGTGTACTACACAGCAACTATGGCTACACCTTC. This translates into CALSVLHSNYGYTF. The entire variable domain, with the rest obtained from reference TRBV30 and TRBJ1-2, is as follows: SQTIHQWPATLVQPVGSPLSLECTVEGTSNPNLYWYRQAAGRGLQLLFYSVGIGQISSEVPQNLSASRPQDRQFILSSKKLLLSDSGFYLCALSVLHSNYGYTFGSGTRLTVV.

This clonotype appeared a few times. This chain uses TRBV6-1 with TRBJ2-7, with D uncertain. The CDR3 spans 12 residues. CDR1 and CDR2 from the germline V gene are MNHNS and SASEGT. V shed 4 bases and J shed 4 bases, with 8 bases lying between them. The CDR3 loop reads CASSVKGYEQYF. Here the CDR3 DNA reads TGTGCCAGCAGTGTGAAAGGTTACGAGCAGTACTTC.

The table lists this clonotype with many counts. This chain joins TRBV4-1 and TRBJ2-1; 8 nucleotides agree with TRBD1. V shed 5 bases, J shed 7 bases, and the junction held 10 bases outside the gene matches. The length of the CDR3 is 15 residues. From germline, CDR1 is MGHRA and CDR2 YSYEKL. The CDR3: CASSVGIQGENEQFF. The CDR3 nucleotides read TGCGCCAGCAGCGTAGGGATACAGGGGGAAAATGAGCAGTTCTTC.

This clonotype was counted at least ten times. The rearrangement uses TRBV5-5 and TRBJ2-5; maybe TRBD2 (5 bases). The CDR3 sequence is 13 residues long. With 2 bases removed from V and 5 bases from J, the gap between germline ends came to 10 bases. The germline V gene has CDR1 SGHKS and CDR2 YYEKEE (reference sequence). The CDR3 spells CASSLFSGETQYF. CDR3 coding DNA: TGTGCCAGCAGCTTATTTTCGGGGGAGACCCAGTACTTC.

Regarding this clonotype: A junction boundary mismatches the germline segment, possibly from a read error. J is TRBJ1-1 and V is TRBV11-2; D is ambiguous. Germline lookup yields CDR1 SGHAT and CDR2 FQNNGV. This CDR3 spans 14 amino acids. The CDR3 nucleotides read TGTGCCAGCAGCTTAGAGTCCAGGATTGGCGAAGCTTCCTTT. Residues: CASSLESRIGEASF.

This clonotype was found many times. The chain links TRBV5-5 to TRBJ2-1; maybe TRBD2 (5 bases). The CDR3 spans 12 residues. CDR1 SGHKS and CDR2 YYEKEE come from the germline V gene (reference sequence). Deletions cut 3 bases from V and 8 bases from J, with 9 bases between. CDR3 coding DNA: TGTGCCAGCAGCTACCGGGGTCATGAGCAGTTCTTC. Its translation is CASSYRGHEQFF.

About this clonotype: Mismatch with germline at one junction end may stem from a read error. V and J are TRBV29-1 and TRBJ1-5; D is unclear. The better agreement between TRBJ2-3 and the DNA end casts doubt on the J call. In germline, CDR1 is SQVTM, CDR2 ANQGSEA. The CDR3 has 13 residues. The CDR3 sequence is CRVVTVASQPQYF. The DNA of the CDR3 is TGCCGCGTTGTTACAGTCGCGAGTCAGCCCCAGTATTTT.

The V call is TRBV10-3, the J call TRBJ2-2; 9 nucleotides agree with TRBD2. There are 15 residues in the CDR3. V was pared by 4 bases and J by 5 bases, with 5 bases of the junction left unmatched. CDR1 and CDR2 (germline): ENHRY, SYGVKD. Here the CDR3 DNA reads TGTGCCATCAGTGGGGATAGCGGGAGTACCGGGGAGCTGTTTTTT. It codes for CAISGDSGSTGELFF.

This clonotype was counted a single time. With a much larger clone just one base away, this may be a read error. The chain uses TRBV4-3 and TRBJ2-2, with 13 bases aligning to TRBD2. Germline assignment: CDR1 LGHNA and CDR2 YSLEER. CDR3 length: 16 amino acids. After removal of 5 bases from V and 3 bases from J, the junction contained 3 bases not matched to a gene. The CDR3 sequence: CASSKTSGRDTGELFF. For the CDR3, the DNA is TGCGCCAGCAGCAAAACTAGCGGGAGGGACACCGGGGAGCTGTTTTTT.

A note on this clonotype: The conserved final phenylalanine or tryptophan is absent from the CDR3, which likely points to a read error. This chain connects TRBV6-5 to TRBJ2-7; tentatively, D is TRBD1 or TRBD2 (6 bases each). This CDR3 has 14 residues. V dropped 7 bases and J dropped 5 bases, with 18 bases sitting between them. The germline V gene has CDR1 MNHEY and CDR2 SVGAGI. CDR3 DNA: TGTGCCAGCACCGCCGCGGGGACACTGGACGAGCAGTACTTA. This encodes CASTAAGTLDEQYL.

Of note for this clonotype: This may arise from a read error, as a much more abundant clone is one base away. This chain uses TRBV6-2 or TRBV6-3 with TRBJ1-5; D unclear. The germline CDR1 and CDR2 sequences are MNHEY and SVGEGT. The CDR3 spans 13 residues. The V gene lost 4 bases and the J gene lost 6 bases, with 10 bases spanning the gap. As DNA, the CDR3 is TGTGCCAGCAGTTCCGGACGGAGTCAGCCCCAGCATTTT. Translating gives CASSSGRSQPQHF.

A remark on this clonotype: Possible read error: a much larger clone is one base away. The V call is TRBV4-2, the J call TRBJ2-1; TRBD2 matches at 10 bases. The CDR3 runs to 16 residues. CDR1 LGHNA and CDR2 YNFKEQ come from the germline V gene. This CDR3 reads CASSPGTSGIRYELFF. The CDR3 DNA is TGTGCCAGCAGCCCGGGAACTAGCGGGATTCGGTATGAGCTGTTCTTC.

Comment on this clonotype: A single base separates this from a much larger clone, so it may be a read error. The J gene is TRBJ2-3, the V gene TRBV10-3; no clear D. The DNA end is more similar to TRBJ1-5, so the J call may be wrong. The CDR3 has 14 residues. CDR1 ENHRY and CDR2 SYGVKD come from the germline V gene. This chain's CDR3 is CAIRQTPSTDTQHF. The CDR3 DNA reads TGTGCCATCAGACAGACTCCTAGCACAGATACGCAGCATTTT.

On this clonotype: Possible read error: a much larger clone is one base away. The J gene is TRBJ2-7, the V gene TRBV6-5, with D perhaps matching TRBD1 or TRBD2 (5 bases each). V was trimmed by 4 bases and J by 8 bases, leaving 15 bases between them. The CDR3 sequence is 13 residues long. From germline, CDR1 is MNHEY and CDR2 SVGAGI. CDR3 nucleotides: TGTGCCAGCAGTTGGGCCACCCGGGGCAAGCAGTACTTC. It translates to CASSWATRGKQYF.

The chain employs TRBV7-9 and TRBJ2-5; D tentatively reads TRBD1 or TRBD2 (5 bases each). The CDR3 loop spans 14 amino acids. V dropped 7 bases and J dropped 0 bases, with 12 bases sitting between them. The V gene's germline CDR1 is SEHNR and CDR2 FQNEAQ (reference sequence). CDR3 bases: TGTGCCAGCAATACCCTGGGGGACCAAGAGACCCAGTACTTC. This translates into CASNTLGDQETQYF.

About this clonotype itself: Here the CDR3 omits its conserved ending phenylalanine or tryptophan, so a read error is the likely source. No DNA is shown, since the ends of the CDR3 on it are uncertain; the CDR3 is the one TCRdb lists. CDR3 loop: CASSHPRAQGGDTPYS. This chain links TRBV11-2 with TRBJ2-3; TRBD1, the table's D call, was not compared with the DNA. Germline CDR1 is SGHAT and CDR2 is FQNNGV. The CDR3 is 16 residues long, ends included.

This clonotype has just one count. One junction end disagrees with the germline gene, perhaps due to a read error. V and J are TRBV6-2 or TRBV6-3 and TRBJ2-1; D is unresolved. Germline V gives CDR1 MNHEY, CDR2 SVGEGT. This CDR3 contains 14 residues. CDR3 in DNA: TGTGCCAGAAGTTACTCTAGAGTTTACAATGAGCAGTTCTTC. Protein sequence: CARSYSRVYNEQFF.

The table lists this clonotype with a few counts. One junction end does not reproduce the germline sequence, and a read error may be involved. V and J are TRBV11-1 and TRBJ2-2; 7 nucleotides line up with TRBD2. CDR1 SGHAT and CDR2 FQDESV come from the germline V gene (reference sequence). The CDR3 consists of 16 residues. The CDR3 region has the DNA TGTGCCAGCAGCTTAACTGCGGGAGCCCCCCCCGGGGAGCTGCTTTTC. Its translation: CASSLTAGAPPGELLF.

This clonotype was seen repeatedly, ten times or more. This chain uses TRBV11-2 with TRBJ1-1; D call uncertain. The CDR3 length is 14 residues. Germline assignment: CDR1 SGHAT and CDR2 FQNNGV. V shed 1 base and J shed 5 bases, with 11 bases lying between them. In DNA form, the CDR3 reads TGTGCCAGCAGCTTAGGATTGGGGTGGACTGAAGCTTTCTTT. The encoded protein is CASSLGLGWTEAFF.

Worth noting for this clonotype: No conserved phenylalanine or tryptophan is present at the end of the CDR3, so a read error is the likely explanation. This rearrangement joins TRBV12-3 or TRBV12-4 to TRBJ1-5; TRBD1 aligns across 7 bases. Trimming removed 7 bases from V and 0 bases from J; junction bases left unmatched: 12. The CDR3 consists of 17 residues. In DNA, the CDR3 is TGTGCCAGCACCCCGGGACAGATGGGGAATAGCAATCAGCCCCAGCATCTT. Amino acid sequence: CASTPGQMGNSNQPQHL.

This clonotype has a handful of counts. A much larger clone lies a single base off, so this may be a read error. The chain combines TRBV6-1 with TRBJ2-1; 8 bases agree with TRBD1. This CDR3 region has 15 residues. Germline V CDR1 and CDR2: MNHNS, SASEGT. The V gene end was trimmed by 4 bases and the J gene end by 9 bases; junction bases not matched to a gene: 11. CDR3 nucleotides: TGTGCCAGCAGTGCCCTGGGACAGGACGTGGGTGAGCAGTTCTTC. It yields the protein CASSALGQDVGEQFF.

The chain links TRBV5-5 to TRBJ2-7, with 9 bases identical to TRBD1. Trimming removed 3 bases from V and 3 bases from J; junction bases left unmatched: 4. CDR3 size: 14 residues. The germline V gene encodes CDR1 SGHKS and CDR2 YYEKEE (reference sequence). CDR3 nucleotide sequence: TGTGCCAGCAGCTCCCTGGGACAGGGCTACGAGCAGTACTTC. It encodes CASSSLGQGYEQYF.

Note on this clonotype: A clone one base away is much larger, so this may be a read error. The CDR3 DNA follows: TGTGCCATCAGTGAGGGACTAGCGGGAGTCCCCGAGGAGTACTTC. It yields the protein CAISEGLAGVPEEYF. The rearrangement joins TRBV10-3 to TRBJ2-7; TRBD2 aligns across 13 bases. The CDR3 consists of 15 residues. Germline CDR1 is ENHRY and CDR2 is SYGVKD.

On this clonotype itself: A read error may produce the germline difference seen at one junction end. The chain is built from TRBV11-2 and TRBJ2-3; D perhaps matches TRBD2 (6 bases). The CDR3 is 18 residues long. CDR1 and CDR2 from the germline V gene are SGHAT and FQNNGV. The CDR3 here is CVSSLTLLTGDLTDTQYF. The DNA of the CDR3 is TGTGTCAGCAGCTTAACCCTACTAACGGGAGATCTCACAGATACGCAGTATTTT.